This T cell receptor (beta chain) derives from a study of T cells after yellow fever vaccination. Study information: The authors prepared low-cell-number fractions using SMART-Seq v4 Ultra Low Input. Study findings and constraints: Highly abundant clonotypes carried over from the bulk population could end up in FACS-sorted repertoires as contaminants. At around 96% for CD4 and almost 90% for CD8, most primary-vaccination clones showed up again after the booster.

The CDR3 consists of 15 residues. V gave up 5 bases and J gave up 0 bases, with 12 bases separating them. The V gene's germline CDR1 is SGHRS and CDR2 YFSETQ. This clonotype appeared many times. Its matching antigen is unknown. By 5'RACE template switching, TCR cDNA was produced, with a universal primer site and UMIs added in the process. TCRdb processed the 5' RACE reads anew with MiXCR; each CDR3 protein has one entry. This sample has just under 600,000 distinct CDR3 sequences, with approximately 15% found just once. This chain joins TRBV5-1 and TRBJ2-1, with no clear D. Sequencing used PBMCs, obtained on the day of the yellow fever booster vaccination. The sequence came from a man aged 25-40 years who received the YFV17D yellow fever vaccine. CDR3 sequence reads: CASRNRVSSYNEQFF. The CDR3 DNA is TGCGCCAGCAGGAACCGGGTTAGCTCCTACAATGAGCAGTTCTTC.